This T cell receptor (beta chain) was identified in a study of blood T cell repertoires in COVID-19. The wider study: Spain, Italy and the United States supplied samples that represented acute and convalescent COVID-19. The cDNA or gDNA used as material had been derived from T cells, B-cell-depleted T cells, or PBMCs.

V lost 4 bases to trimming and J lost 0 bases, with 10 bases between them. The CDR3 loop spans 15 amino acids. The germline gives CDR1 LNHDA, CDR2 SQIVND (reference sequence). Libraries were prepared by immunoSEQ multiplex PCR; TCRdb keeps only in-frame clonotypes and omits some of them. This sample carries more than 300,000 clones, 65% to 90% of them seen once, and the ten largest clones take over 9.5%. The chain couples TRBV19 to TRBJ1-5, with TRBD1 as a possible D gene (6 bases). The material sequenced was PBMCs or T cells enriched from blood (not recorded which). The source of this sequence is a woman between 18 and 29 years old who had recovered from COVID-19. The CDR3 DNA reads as TGTGCCAGTAGTACGACAGGTTATAGCAATCAGCCCCAGCATTTT. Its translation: CASSTTGYSNQPQHF.